This T cell receptor (beta chain) was sequenced in a study of blood T cell repertoires in COVID-19. Turning to the study itself: T cells, B-cell-depleted T cells, or PBMCs supplied cDNA or gDNA.

How the authors handled the data: Amplified reference gene primers provided the basis for estimating nucleated cell counts. Clones were read by immunoSEQ multiplex PCR, and TCRdb kept only the in-frame ones, dropping some. V and J calls and clone size are given by that table; D and trimming were obtained from the DNA. Of 150,000 to 200,000 clones in the sample, roughly 86% were seen once. J lost 5 bases, V lost 1 base, and 5 bases had no gene match. Germline CDR1 SGHTA, CDR2 FQGTGA. The CDR3 is 15 residues long. Sequences were obtained from peripheral blood. The rearrangement joins TRBV7-3 to TRBJ2-5; 9 bases are shared with TRBD1. This clonotype was sampled from a man in his 70s with acute or convalescent COVID-19. CDR3 sequence reads: CASSLNRGRFETQYF. Written as DNA, the CDR3 is TGTGCCAGCAGCTTAAACAGGGGGCGGTTCGAGACCCAGTACTTC.